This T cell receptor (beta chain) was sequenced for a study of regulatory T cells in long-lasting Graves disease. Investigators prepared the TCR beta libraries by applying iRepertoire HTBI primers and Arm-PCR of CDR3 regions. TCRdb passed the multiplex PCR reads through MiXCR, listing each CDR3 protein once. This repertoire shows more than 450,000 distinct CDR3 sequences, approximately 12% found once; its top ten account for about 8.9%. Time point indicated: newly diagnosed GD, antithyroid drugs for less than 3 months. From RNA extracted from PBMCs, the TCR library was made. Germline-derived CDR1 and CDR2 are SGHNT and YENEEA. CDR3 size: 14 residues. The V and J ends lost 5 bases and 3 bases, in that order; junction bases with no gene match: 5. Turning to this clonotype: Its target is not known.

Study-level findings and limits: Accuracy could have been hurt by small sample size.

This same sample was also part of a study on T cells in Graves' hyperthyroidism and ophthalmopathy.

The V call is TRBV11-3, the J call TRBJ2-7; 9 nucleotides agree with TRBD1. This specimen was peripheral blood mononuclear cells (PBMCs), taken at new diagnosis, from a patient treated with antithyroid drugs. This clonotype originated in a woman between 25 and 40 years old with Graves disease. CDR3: CASSQDRGNYEQYF. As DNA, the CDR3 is TGTGCCAGCAGCCAGGACAGGGGAAACTACGAGCAGTACTTC.